The present T cell receptor (beta chain) was sequenced within a study of T cell repertoires in cytomegalovirus infection. CDR3 length: 17 residues. Losses at the gene ends were 6 bases for V and 0 bases for J; bases not matched to a gene: 10. Per the germline V gene, CDR1 is MGHDK and CDR2 is SYGVNS. MiXCR, run by TCRdb on the reads, gives a single entry per CDR3 protein. This table holds 150,000 to 200,000 distinct CDR3 sequences, around 15% found once. At least ten counts were recorded for this clonotype. The receptor was isolated from a human donor in good health (CMV status not recorded). Some clones in this sample may be carry-over from other donors' samples. J is TRBJ2-1 and V is TRBV25-1, with 8 bases that match TRBD2. The specimen was PBMCs. DNA for the CDR3: TGTGCCAGCAGACTATCGGGAGGGGCAAGCTCCTACAATGAGCAGTTCTTC. Its translation is CASRLSGGASSYNEQFF.